The sequence of this T cell receptor beta chain was determined in a study of beta chain features in type 1 diabetes. What was sequenced were expressed TCRB transcripts, since all of the isolated RNA had been reverse transcribed. Measured with immunoSEQ multiplex PCR; TCRdb has only the in-frame clones, and not every one. The sample comprises approximately 150,000 clones, 9% of which are singletons, and roughly 0.75% rests with the top ten. Germline CDR1 is SGDLS and CDR2 is YYNGEE. The CDR3 extends over 15 amino acids. The V and J ends lost 0 bases and 6 bases, in that order; junction bases with no gene match: 6. Study results and caveats: Within each of all four CD4+ subsets, Type 1 diabetes patients had TCRB CDR3s that were moderately but significantly shorter. It was not settled here whether HLA type affects TCRB rearrangement.

This clone has a handful of counts. The antigen is undetermined. This rearrangement joins TRBV9 to TRBJ1-2; 9 bases agree with TRBD1. This receptor was identified in a man aged 25 to 40 with type 1 diabetes. The source material was central memory CD4+ T cells from blood. CDR3 coding DNA: TGTGCCAGCAGCGTAGGGTTGACAGGGGGACATGGCTACACCTTC. Protein: CASSVGLTGGHGYTF. The variable domain in full, completed from reference TRBV9 and TRBJ1-2, reads DSGVTQTPKHLITATGQRVTLRCSPRSGDLSVYWYQQSLDQGLQFLIQYYNGEERAKGNILERFSAQQFPDLHSELNLSSLELGDSALYFCASSVGLTGGHGYTFGSGTRLTVV.